The 19 T cell receptor beta chains below were found in one sample sequenced in a study of CD8+ T cells in alopecia areata. Sequencing templates came from extracted RNA that was reverse transcribed into cDNA. Here immunoSEQ multiplex PCR was the method, and the copy in TCRdb shows in-frame clones only, minus some. Among about 42,000 clones listed, about 71% were seen once. Treatment noted: oral pan-JAK inhibitor, 5-10 mg twice daily. The specimen comprised CD8+ T cells sorted from blood, sampled at week 4, from a patient treated with tofacitinib. Receptor source: a human donor with alopecia areata.

V is TRBV10-3 and J is TRBJ2-5, with 7 bases that match TRBD1. Germline loops: CDR1 ENHRY, CDR2 SYGVKD. This CDR3 region has 16 residues. V was pared by 2 bases and J by 2 bases, with 8 bases of the junction left unmatched. The CDR3 reads CAISEPGTGEQETQYF. The CDR3 DNA reads TGTGCCATCAGTGAGCCTGGAACAGGGGAACAAGAGACCCAGTACTTC.

V is TRBV13 and J is TRBJ2-7, with 7 nucleotides matching TRBD1. The V segment lost 8 bases and the J segment 0 bases; nucleotides outside the gene matches: 10. CDR1 and CDR2 from the germline V gene are PRHDT and FYEKMQ (reference sequence). CDR3 length equals 15 residues. The CDR3 region is CASGFTGESSYEQYF. DNA for the CDR3: TGTGCCAGCGGATTTACAGGGGAGAGCTCCTACGAGCAGTACTTC.

The chain has TRBV9 and TRBJ1-4, with 7 nucleotides matching TRBD1. V lost 3 bases, J lost 1 base, and 3 bases stayed unmatched. Per the germline V gene, CDR1 is SGDLS and CDR2 is YYNGEE. CDR3 size: 15 residues. The CDR3 sequence: CASSASGGTNEKLFF. The CDR3 DNA sequence: TGTGCCAGCAGCGCTTCAGGGGGAACTAATGAAAAACTGTTTTTT.

The chain carries TRBV27 and TRBJ1-1; perhaps TRBD1 as D (6 bases). CDR1 is MNHEY, CDR2 SMNVEV, per germline (reference sequence). The CDR3 contains 13 residues. The V and J ends lost 6 bases and 4 bases respectively, with 12 bases between them. The CDR3 DNA follows: TGTGCCAGCAGCCCACAGGGCGGCACTGAAGCTTTCTTT. This gives the protein CASSPQGGTEAFF.

This chain connects TRBV7-2 to TRBJ1-2; TRBD1 might be the D (5 bases). Trimming pared 6 bases from V and 0 bases from J, leaving 8 bases between. CDR1 and CDR2 (germline): SGHTA, FQGNSA. The CDR3 length is 13 residues. CDR3 sequence: CASSRQSNYGYTF. DNA for the CDR3: TGTGCCAGCAGTCGACAGTCTAACTATGGCTACACCTTC.

The chain joins TRBV6-5 to TRBJ1-1; 7 bases fit TRBD1. Germline assignment: CDR1 MNHEY and CDR2 SVGAGI. V lost 5 bases, J lost 4 bases, and 10 bases stayed unmatched. This CDR3 has 15 amino acids. CDR3 sequence (DNA): TGTGCCAGCAGTAGAGCGACAGGGCTTAGCACTGAAGCTTTCTTT. Residues: CASSRATGLSTEAFF.

The sample holds one count of this clone. The chain joins TRBV5-1 to TRBJ2-3; the match to TRBD2 covers 15 bases. The CDR3 sequence is 16 residues long. Germline-derived CDR1 and CDR2 are SGHRS and YFSETQ. The trim removed 2 bases at V and 4 bases at J, leaving 2 bases unmatched. This CDR3 reads CASSLGLAGGPDTQYF. CDR3 sequence (DNA): TGCGCCAGCAGCTTAGGACTAGCGGGGGGGCCAGATACGCAGTATTTT. Full variable domain (outside the CDR3, taken from reference TRBV5-1 and TRBJ2-3): KAGVTQTPRYLIKTRGQQVTLSCSPISGHRSVSWYQQTPGQGLQFLFEYFSETQRNKGNFPGRFSGRQFSNSRSEMNVSTLELGDSALYLCASSLGLAGGPDTQYFGPGTRLTVL.

This chain connects TRBV6-5 to TRBJ2-5, with TRBD2 matching 7 bases. V lost 2 bases to trimming and J lost 0 bases; unmatched junction nucleotides: 6. This CDR3 contains 16 residues. Germline V gene data show CDR1 as MNHEY and CDR2 as SVGAGI. The CDR3 coding sequence is TGTGCCAGCAGTTACGGTTGGAGCGGGGACCAAGAGACCCAGTACTTC. It yields the protein CASSYGWSGDQETQYF.

V and J are TRBV9 and TRBJ2-1; TRBD2 might be the D (7 bases). CDR1 is SGDLS and CDR2 is YYNGEE in the germline V gene. V gave up 2 bases and J gave up 7 bases, with 13 bases separating them. There are 14 residues in the CDR3. The CDR3 reads CASSVGGPGNEQFF. DNA for the CDR3: TGTGCCAGCAGCGTCGGGGGGCCGGGGAATGAGCAGTTCTTC.

The chain carries TRBV5-6 and TRBJ2-7, with D unresolved. The CDR3 consists of 12 residues. CDR1 is SGHDT and CDR2 is YYEEEE in the germline V gene. V was shortened by 4 bases and J by 1 base, with 6 bases between the two germline ends. The DNA of the CDR3 is TGTGCCAGCAGCGAACAGTCCTACGAGCAGTACTTC. Protein sequence: CASSEQSYEQYF.

This clone was observed once. V usage is TRBV5-1 and J usage is TRBJ1-2; a weak D match, TRBD1 (5 bases). Germline V CDR1 and CDR2: SGHRS, YFSETQ. The CDR3 sequence is 15 residues long. Deletions cut 4 bases from V and 7 bases from J, with 20 bases between. The CDR3 loop reads CASSPGGGDYRGYTF. The CDR3 DNA sequence: TGCGCCAGCAGCCCCGGGGGGGGAGACTATCGTGGCTACACCTTC.

The rearrangement joins TRBV27 to TRBJ2-6, with a possible D match to TRBD1 (6 bases). The CDR3 totals 17 residues. V was shortened by 6 bases and J by 0 bases, with 15 bases between the two germline ends. Germline CDR1 reads MNHEY; CDR2 reads SMNVEV (reference sequence). DNA for the CDR3: TGTGCCAGCAGCTTCTTGGGGGCGGACTCTGGGGCCAACGTCCTGACTTTC. Its protein product is CASSFLGADSGANVLTF.

This clone has only one observation. The J gene is TRBJ2-5, the V gene TRBV13, with D possibly matching TRBD1 (6 bases). Germline-derived CDR1 and CDR2 are PRHDT and FYEKMQ (reference sequence). Trimming removed 3 bases at V and 1 base at J, with 6 bases between. The CDR3 is 13 residues long. CDR3 sequence reads: CASSFRGQETQYF. CDR3 nucleotides: TGTGCCAGCAGCTTCAGGGGCCAAGAGACCCAGTACTTC.

For this clone: The germline gene is not matched at one end of the junction; a read error may be the cause. This CDR3 is CSVEGGLAGGIDVLF. CDR3 in DNA: TGCAGCGTTGAAGGAGGACTAGCGGGGGGGATTGACGTCCTCTTC. The chain recombines TRBV29-1 with TRBJ2-1; TRBD2 matches 15 bases. This CDR3 has 15 amino acids. CDR1 and CDR2 (germline): SQVTM, ANQGSEA.

The chain carries TRBV30 and TRBJ2-1, with TRBD1 matching over 7 bases. Losses at the gene ends were 4 bases for V and 7 bases for J; bases not matched to a gene: 10. CDR1 GTSNPN and CDR2 SVGIG come from the germline V gene (reference sequence). CDR3 length: 14 amino acids. CDR3 nucleotides: TGTGCCTGGATGAGTGGGACAGCTTCTAATGAGCAGTTCTTC. The encoded protein is CAWMSGTASNEQFF. The variable domain in full, completed from reference TRBV30 and TRBJ2-1, reads SQTIHQWPATLVQPVGSPLSLECTVEGTSNPNLYWYRQAAGRGLQLLFYSVGIGQISSEVPQNLSASRPQDRQFILSSKKLLLSDSGFYLCAWMSGTASNEQFFGPGTRLTVL.

The rearrangement joins TRBV30 to TRBJ2-7; TRBD2 is a possible D gene (6 bases). This CDR3 has 14 amino acids. V shed 7 bases and J shed 0 bases, with 16 bases lying between them. Germline V gene data show CDR1 as GTSNPN and CDR2 as SVGIG (reference sequence). CDR3 nucleotides: TGTGCCTCCGACGGGGGACCGAGCTCCTACGAGCAGTACTTC. It yields the protein CASDGGPSSYEQYF.

CDR3: CASSLTSYEQYF. CDR3 nucleotides: TGTGCCAGCAGCCTCACCTCCTACGAGCAGTACTTC. This chain links TRBV7-9 with TRBJ2-7; D unresolved. The V gene lost 5 bases and the J gene lost 0 bases, with 5 bases spanning the gap. The CDR3 consists of 12 residues. CDR1 is SEHNR and CDR2 is FQNEAQ in the germline V gene (reference sequence).

The rearrangement links TRBV2 to TRBJ1-2; D gene unclear. Germline V lookup: CDR1 SNHLY, CDR2 FYNNEI. Trimming stripped 1 base from V and 2 bases from J, with 8 bases between. This CDR3 contains 14 residues. DNA for the CDR3: TGTGCCAGCAGTGAAGGGGTCCGGAACTATGGCTACACCTTC. Encoded protein: CASSEGVRNYGYTF.

The V and J genes are TRBV28 and TRBJ1-4; no definite D call. CDR3 length: 15 residues. Trimming pared 6 bases from V and 0 bases from J, leaving 11 bases between. Germline values: CDR1 MDHEN, CDR2 SYDVKM. The CDR3 region is CASSKGRATNEKLFF. The CDR3 DNA reads as TGTGCCAGCAGCAAGGGTCGGGCAACTAATGAAAAACTGTTTTTT.